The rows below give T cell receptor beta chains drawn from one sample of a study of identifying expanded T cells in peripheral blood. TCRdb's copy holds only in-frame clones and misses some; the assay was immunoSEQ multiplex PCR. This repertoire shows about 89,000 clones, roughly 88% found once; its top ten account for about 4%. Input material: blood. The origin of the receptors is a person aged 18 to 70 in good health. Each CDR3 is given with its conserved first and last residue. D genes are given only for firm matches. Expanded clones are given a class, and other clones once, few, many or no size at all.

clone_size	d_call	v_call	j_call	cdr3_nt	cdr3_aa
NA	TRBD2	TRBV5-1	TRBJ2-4	TGCGCCAGCAGCTTGGGGTTGCGGGAGGCTTCAGACATTCAGTACTTC	CASSLGLREASDIQYF
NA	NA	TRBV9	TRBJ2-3	TGTGCCAGCAGCCCCGAAGAGGGTTCGACAGATACGCAGTATTTT	CASSPEEGSTDTQYF
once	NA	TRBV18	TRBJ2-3	TGTGCCAGCTCACCCTCACCAAGCACAGATACGCAGTATTTT	CASSPSPSTDTQYF
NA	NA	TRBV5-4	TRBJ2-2	TGTGCCAGCAGCTTCAGGAGGTCCGCGAACACCGGGGAGCTGTTTTTT	CASSFRRSANTGELFF
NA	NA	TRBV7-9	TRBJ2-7	TGTGCCAGCAGCCCGCTATCCGGAGGCTCCTACGAGCAGTACTTC	CASSPLSGGSYEQYF
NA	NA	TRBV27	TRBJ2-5	TGTGCCAGCAGTCCTGCCCAGGGGGAGACCCAGTACTTC	CASSPAQGETQYF
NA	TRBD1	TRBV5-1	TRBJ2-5	TGCGCCAGCAGCTTGGTGGGGACAGGACAAGAGACCCAGTACTTC	CASSLVGTGQETQYF
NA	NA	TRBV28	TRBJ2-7	TGTGCCAGCAGTTTGGGTTACGAGCAGTACTTC	CASSLGYEQYF
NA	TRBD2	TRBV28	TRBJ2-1	TGTGCCAGCAGTTTGCTTCTAGCGGGAGACAGGAGCTCCTACAATGAGCAGTTCTTC	CASSLLLAGDRSSYNEQFF
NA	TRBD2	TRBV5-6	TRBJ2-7	TGTGCCAGCAAACCCCCGGGGGGACCCGAGCAGTACTTC	CASKPPGGPEQYF
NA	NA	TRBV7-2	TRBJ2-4	TGTGCCAGCAGTTCCAATTCAAACATTCAGTACTTC	CASSSNSNIQYF
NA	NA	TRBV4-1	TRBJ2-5	TGCGCCAGCAGCCAAGATCGTACAGTTGGGGAGGCCCAGTACTTC	CASSQDRTVGEAQYF
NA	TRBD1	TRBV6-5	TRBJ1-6	TGTGCCAGCGGGCGGGACAGTAATTCACCCCTCCACTTT	CASGRDSNSPLHF
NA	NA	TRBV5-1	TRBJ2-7	TGCGCCAGCAGCTTGGCCAGGGGTTACGAGCAGTACTTC	CASSLARGYEQYF
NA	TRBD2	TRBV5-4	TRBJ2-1	TGTGCCAGCAGCCCGATGACTAGCGGGAACAATGAGCAGTTCTTC	CASSPMTSGNNEQFF
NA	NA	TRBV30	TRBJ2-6	TGTGCCTGGGGGGCCTCTGGGGCCAACGTCCTGACTTTC	CAWGASGANVLTF
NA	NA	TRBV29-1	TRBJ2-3	TGCAGCGTTACCATGGGACACCCCTCAGATACGCAGTATTTT	CSVTMGHPSDTQYF
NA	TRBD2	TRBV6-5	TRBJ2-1	TGTGCCAGCAGTTATTCGGGAGGGGGCTACAATGAGCAGTTCTTC	CASSYSGGGYNEQFF
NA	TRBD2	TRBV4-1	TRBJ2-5	TGCGCCAGCAGCAAGACTAGCGGGCAATCAGAGACCCAGTACTTC	CASSKTSGQSETQYF
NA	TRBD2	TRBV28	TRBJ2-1	TGTGCCACATTGAACCAGCGGGAGGTCAATGAGCAGTTCTTC	CATLNQREVNEQFF
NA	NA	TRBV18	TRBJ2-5	TGTGCCAGCTCACCATCTCCCAGAGGGCAAGAGACCCAGTACTTC	CASSPSPRGQETQYF
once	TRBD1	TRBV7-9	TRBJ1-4	TGTGCCAGCAGCAGGGACAGGGAGATTGAAAAACTGTTTTTT	CASSRDREIEKLFF
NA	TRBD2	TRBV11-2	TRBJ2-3	TGTGCCAGCAGCTTACCTGTAGGACTAGCGGGGGCCGCAGATACGCAGTATTTT	CASSLPVGLAGAADTQYF
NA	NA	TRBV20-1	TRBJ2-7	TGCAGTGTTCAGCCCTACGAGCAGTACTTC	CSVQPYEQYF
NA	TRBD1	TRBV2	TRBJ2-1	TGTGCCAGCCGACAGGGTTACGATGAGCAGTTCTTC	CASRQGYDEQFF
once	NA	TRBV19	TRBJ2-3	TGTGCCAGTACCAATATCGACGGATTGGGGGGAGATACGCAGTATTTT	CASTNIDGLGGDTQYF
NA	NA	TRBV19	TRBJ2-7	TGTGCCAGTAGTATAGCGGGAGTAAACTACGAGCAGTACTTC	CASSIAGVNYEQYF
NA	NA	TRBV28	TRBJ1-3	TGTGCCAGCAGTTTAGACGAAAGCTCTGGAAACACCATATATTTT	CASSLDESSGNTIYF
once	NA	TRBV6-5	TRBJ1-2	TGTGCCAGCAGTCGAACAGGGTTTTCCGGCTACACCTTC	CASSRTGFSGYTF
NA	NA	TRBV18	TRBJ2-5	TGTGCCAGCTCACCCCCGAGCCATATTCGAGGGCTAGAAAACCAGTACTTC	CASSPPSHIRGLENQYF
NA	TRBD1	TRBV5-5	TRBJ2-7	TGTGCCAGCAGCTTGGAGGGGACAGGGGTGTACGAGCAGTACTTC	CASSLEGTGVYEQYF
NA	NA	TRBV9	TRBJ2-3	TGTGCCAGCAGCGTAGTATCGACCTGGGGCACAGATACGCAGTATTTT	CASSVVSTWGTDTQYF
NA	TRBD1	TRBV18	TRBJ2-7	TGTGCCAGCTCACTTATTGGACAGGGGGCTGGCGAGCAGTACTTC	CASSLIGQGAGEQYF
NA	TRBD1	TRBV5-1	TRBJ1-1	TGCGCCAGCAGCCCGGGGACAGGGGGTTCTTTCACTGAAGCTTTCTTT	CASSPGTGGSFTEAFF
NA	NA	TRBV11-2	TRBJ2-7	TGTGCCAGCACAGGACAGTTTGTCTACGAGCAGTACTTC	CASTGQFVYEQYF
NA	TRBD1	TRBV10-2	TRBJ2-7	TGCGCCAGCATTGGGACAGGGCCCCATCGTTACTCCTACGAGCAGTACTTC	CASIGTGPHRYSYEQYF
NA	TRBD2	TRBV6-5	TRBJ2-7	TGTGCCAGCAGTTACTCCCCTAGCGGGGGGGCCTCCGAGCAGTACTTC	CASSYSPSGGASEQYF
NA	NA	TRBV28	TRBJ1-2	TGTGCCAGCAGTTTGGGCCCGAGCTATTCCAACTATGGCTACACCTTC	CASSLGPSYSNYGYTF
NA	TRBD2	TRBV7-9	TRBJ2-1	TGTGCCAGCAGGCCGAAATGGACTAGCGGGTCCAATGAGCAGTTCTTC	CASRPKWTSGSNEQFF
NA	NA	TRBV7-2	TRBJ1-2	TGTGCCAGCAGCTTCGGGACCTATGGCTACACCTTC	CASSFGTYGYTF
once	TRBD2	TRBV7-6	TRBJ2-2	TGTGCCAGCAGCTCTTTACTAGCGGGAGATATCGTGCCCGGGGAGCTGTTTTTT	CASSSLLAGDIVPGELFF
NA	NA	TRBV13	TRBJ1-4	TGTGCCAGCAGCACCGGACACAAAGGGGCTAATGAAAAACTGTTTTTT	CASSTGHKGANEKLFF
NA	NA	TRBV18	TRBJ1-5	TGTGCCAGCTCACAAAGCAGGGCTAGCAATCAGCCCCAGCATTTT	CASSQSRASNQPQHF
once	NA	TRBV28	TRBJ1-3	TGTGCCAGCAGTTTTTCGAGCTCTGGAAACACCATATATTTT	CASSFSSSGNTIYF
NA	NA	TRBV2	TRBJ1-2	TGTGCCAGCACCCTAGAGACAGCGCGGGCCTATGGCTACACCTTC	CASTLETARAYGYTF
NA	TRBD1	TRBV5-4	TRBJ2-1	TGTGCCAGCAGCCCGGGACAGGGGGCGCGAAATGAGCAGTTCTTC	CASSPGQGARNEQFF
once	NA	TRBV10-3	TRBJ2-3	TGTGCCATCAGTGAGATGGCGACTAGCACAGATACGCAGTATTTT	CAISEMATSTDTQYF
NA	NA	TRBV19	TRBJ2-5	TGTGCCAGTAGCAGAGAGGGCATACAAGAGACCCAGTACTTC	CASSREGIQETQYF
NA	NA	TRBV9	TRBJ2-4	TGTGCCAGCAGCGCCGGAGCCGAGGACATTCAGTACTTC	CASSAGAEDIQYF
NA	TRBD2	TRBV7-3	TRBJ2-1	TGTGCCAGCAGCCCTGGACTAGCGGGGGGGAGTGAGCAGTTCTTC	CASSPGLAGGSEQFF
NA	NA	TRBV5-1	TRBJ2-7	TGCGCCAGCAGCTTGGCGGACGTCTCCTACGAGCAGTACTTC	CASSLADVSYEQYF
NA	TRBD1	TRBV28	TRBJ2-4	TGTGCCAGCACCCGGTCCGGGACAGGGGGCTCTTTCATTCAGTACTTC	CASTRSGTGGSFIQYF
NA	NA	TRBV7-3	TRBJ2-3	TGTGCCAGCAGCTTACAGCAAAGCACAGATACGCAGTATTTT	CASSLQQSTDTQYF
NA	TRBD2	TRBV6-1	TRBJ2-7	TGTGCCAGCAGAGCCCAAGCGGGGGGTCCTAGCGAGCAGTACTTC	CASRAQAGGPSEQYF
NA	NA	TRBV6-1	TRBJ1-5	TGTGCCAGCAGTGACGACATGGGAAGCAATCAGCCCCAGCATTTT	CASSDDMGSNQPQHF
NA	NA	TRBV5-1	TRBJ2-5	TGCGCCAGCAGCTTGGGCGCGGCAGCCCAAGAGACCCAGTACTTC	CASSLGAAAQETQYF
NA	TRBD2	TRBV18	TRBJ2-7	TGTGCCAGCTCACCGGGACTAGCGGGTCACGAGCAGTACTTC	CASSPGLAGHEQYF
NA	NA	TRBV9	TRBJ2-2	TGTGCCAGCAGTCCTTTTGTGTCCGGGGAGCTGTTTTTT	CASSPFVSGELFF